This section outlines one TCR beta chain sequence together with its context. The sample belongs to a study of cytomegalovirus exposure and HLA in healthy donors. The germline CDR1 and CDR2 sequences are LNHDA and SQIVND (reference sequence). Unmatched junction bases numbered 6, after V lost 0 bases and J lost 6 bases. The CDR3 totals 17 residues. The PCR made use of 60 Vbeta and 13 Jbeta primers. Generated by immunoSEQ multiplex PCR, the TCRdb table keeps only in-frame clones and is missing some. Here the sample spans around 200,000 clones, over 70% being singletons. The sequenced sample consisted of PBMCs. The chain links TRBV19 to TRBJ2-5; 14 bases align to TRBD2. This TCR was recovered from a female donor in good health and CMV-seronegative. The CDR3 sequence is CASSIDLGLAGGKTQYF. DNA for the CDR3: TGTGCCAGTAGTATAGATCTCGGACTAGCGGGGGGAAAGACCCAGTACTTC.